A single sample gave rise to the 20 T cell receptor beta chains below, sequenced in a study of Ad26.COV2.S vaccination and SARS-CoV-2 variants. The repertoire was sequenced with immunoSEQ multiplex PCR; TCRdb's copy has only in-frame clones and lacks some. The data contain roughly 300,000 clones, about nine tenths of them seen just once; the ten biggest clones take up 6.4%. The treatment denotes: around 19 received Ad26.COV2.S at low or high dose, single or two shots; a few received placebo; per-sample allocation not given. Each sample was drawn 63 days after the first injection (of vaccine or placebo). Here the sequenced sample was peripheral blood, taken in a trial of Ad26.COV2.S vaccine versus placebo. The receptors derive from a person aged 18 to 65 who received the Ad26.COV2.S COVID-19 vaccine or a placebo.

The gene calls are TRBV7-9 and TRBJ2-1; 10 bases are shared with TRBD2. Trimming cost V 5 bases and J 7 bases; bases outside gene matches: 5. The CDR3 has 14 amino acids. Per germline, CDR1 SEHNR and CDR2 FQNEAQ (reference sequence). CDR3 protein: CASSTGLASNEQFF. The DNA for the CDR3 is TGTGCCAGCAGCACGGGACTAGCGTCGAATGAGCAGTTCTTC.

The V gene is TRBV19, the J gene TRBJ1-5, with 9 bases aligning to TRBD1. Germline V gene sequence: CDR1 LNHDA, CDR2 SQIVND (reference sequence). The CDR3 extends over 13 amino acids. The ends lost 4 bases at V and 7 bases at J; junction bases unmatched: 2. The CDR3 nucleotides read TGTGCCAGTAGTAGGGACAGGGCCCAGCCCCAGCATTTT. Translating gives CASSRDRAQPQHF.

This clone was picked up one time. This rearrangement joins TRBV6-6 to TRBJ1-5; TRBD1 matches 9 bases. The CDR3 runs to 16 residues. Per germline, CDR1 MNHNY and CDR2 SVGAGI (reference sequence). Trimming took 4 bases from V and 2 from J; bases not matched to a gene: 6. CDR3 in amino acids: CASSSPGQGGNQPQHF. CDR3 DNA sequence: TGTGCCAGCAGTTCCCCGGGACAGGGAGGCAATCAGCCCCAGCATTTT.

The chain is built from TRBV7-9 and TRBJ2-1, with 10 bases lining up with TRBD2. Unmatched junction bases numbered 17, after V lost 2 bases and J lost 16 bases. The germline V gene encodes CDR1 SEHNR and CDR2 FQNEAQ (reference sequence). The CDR3 sequence is 16 residues long. CDR3: CASSLLVTSGTPSKFF. In DNA, the CDR3 is TGTGCCAGCAGCTTACTAGTAACTAGCGGGACCCCGTCGAAATTCTTC. The whole variable domain, remainder taken from reference TRBV7-9 and TRBJ2-1, is DTGVSQNPRHKITKRGQNVTFRCDPISEHNRLYWYRQTLGQGPEFLTYFQNEAQLEKSRLLSDRFSAERPKGSFSTLEIQRTEQGDSAMYLCASSLLVTSGTPSKFFGPGTRLTVL.

Points on this clone: Other DNA sequences in the sample encode the same CDR3. The chain links TRBV19 to TRBJ1-1; D not resolved. This CDR3 comprises 13 residues. The germline CDR1 and CDR2 sequences are LNHDA and SQIVND (reference sequence). The V and J ends lost 3 bases and 4 bases respectively, with 9 bases between them. CDR3 DNA: TGTGCCAGTAGTATTCGTGCTGGCACTGAAGCTTTCTTT. Its protein product is CASSIRAGTEAFF.

Points on this clone: Other DNA sequences in this sample translate to the same CDR3. V and J are TRBV18 and TRBJ1-1; D is undetermined. Germline loops: CDR1 KGHSH, CDR2 LQKENI. V was pared by 1 base and J by 3 bases, with 6 bases between. CDR3 size: 13 residues. This chain's CDR3 is CASSPRPDTEAFF. CDR3 bases: TGTGCCAGCTCACCACGACCAGACACTGAAGCTTTCTTT.

The chain carries TRBV5-1 and TRBJ2-3, with D possibly TRBD2 on 6 matching bases. V lost 2 bases to trimming and J lost 2 bases, with 12 bases between them. The V gene's germline CDR1 is SGHRS and CDR2 YFSETQ. The CDR3 contains 15 residues. CDR3: CASSFSGRNTDTQYF. CDR3 nucleotides: TGCGCCAGCAGCTTCAGCGGGCGGAACACAGATACGCAGTATTTT. The full variable domain, with the rest looked up from reference TRBV5-1 and TRBJ2-3, is KAGVTQTPRYLIKTRGQQVTLSCSPISGHRSVSWYQQTPGQGLQFLFEYFSETQRNKGNFPGRFSGRQFSNSRSEMNVSTLELGDSALYLCASSFSGRNTDTQYFGPGTRLTVL.

The V gene is TRBV2, the J gene TRBJ2-1; D is tentatively TRBD1 or TRBD2 (5 bases each). Trimming left V 6 bases short and J 0 bases short, with 12 bases between. The germline V gene encodes CDR1 SNHLY and CDR2 FYNNEI. The CDR3 sequence is 15 residues long. CDR3 coding DNA: TGTGCCAGCAGAGAGTTGAGGGGCTCCTACAATGAGCAGTTCTTC. Protein: CASRELRGSYNEQFF.

The CDR3 nucleotides are TGCGCCAGCAGCTTGTCTGGCGGGGTCACAGATACGCAGTATTTT. Its protein is CASSLSGGVTDTQYF. This chain uses TRBV5-1 with TRBJ2-3; tentative D call: TRBD2 (6 bases). CDR3 length: 15 amino acids. Trimming took off 1 base at V and 2 bases at J, with 11 bases between the two ends. Germline assignment: CDR1 SGHRS and CDR2 YFSETQ.

The CDR3 loop reads CSVIQGGGETQYF. In nucleotides, the CDR3 is TGCAGCGTTATCCAAGGAGGGGGTGAGACCCAGTACTTC. The chain recombines TRBV29-1 with TRBJ2-5, with D perhaps matching TRBD1 or TRBD2 (6 bases each). This CDR3 contains 13 residues. Trimming left V 5 bases short and J 5 bases short, with 15 bases between. The germline V gene encodes CDR1 SQVTM and CDR2 ANQGSEA.

The genes are TRBV28 and TRBJ1-6; D uncertain. With 3 bases removed from V and 6 bases from J, the gap between germline ends came to 9 bases. The CDR3 contains 14 residues. Germline values: CDR1 MDHEN, CDR2 SYDVKM. CDR3 DNA: TGTGCCAGCAGTTTTGGGATGCCTAATTCACCCCTCCACTTT. Translation: CASSFGMPNSPLHF.

The chain combines TRBV30 with TRBJ2-7; D is tentatively TRBD1 or TRBD2 (5 bases each). V was pared by 0 bases and J by 0 bases, with 18 bases between. The CDR3 has 17 amino acids. Germline values: CDR1 GTSNPN, CDR2 SVGIG (reference sequence). The CDR3 spells CAWSVFVMGVLSYEQYF. The CDR3 DNA is TGTGCCTGGAGTGTATTTGTTATGGGGGTCCTCTCCTACGAGCAGTACTTC.

The CDR3 DNA reads as TGTGCCAGCAGTCTGAGGACAGGAACTTCCTACGAGCAGTACTTC. It translates to CASSLRTGTSYEQYF. V gene TRBV27 combines with J gene TRBJ2-7; 7 bases match TRBD1. Germline CDR1 reads MNHEY; CDR2 reads SMNVEV (reference sequence). The CDR3 consists of 15 residues. The trim removed 5 bases at V and 1 base at J, leaving 8 bases unmatched.

J is TRBJ1-5 and V is TRBV6-4, with D unclear. Germline values: CDR1 MRHNA, CDR2 SNTAGT. V lost 3 bases to trimming and J lost 7 bases, with 4 bases between them. The CDR3 contains 11 residues. This CDR3 reads CASSESQPQHF. As DNA, the CDR3 is TGTGCCAGCAGTGAGTCCCAGCCCCAGCATTTT.

The chain recombines TRBV5-4 with TRBJ2-7, with D maybe TRBD1 (6 bases). The germline gives CDR1 SGHNT, CDR2 YYREEE (reference sequence). Between the trimmed V and J ends, which lost 5 bases and 7 bases, there was a span of 19 bases. CDR3 length: 14 amino acids. The CDR3 nucleotides read TGTGCCAGCAGTGTCAAGGACAGCCAACGGGAGCAGTACTTC. It codes for CASSVKDSQREQYF.

This chain joins TRBV20-1 and TRBJ2-7; D gene uncertain. Germline loops: CDR1 DFQATT, CDR2 SNEGSKA (reference sequence). CDR3 length equals 11 residues. The ends were cut back, 5 bases at V and 2 bases at J, with 7 bases in the middle. The CDR3 DNA follows: TGCAGTGCTTTAGGGACCTACGAGCAGTACTTC. It codes for CSALGTYEQYF.

This clone showed up just once. The V gene is TRBV4-1, the J gene TRBJ2-5, with 9 bases matching TRBD2. CDR3 size: 16 residues. Trimming cost V 2 bases and J 3 bases; bases outside gene matches: 7. Looked up from germline, CDR1 is MGHRA and CDR2 is YSYEKL. This CDR3 is CASSQSPRGGEETQYF. CDR3 nucleotides: TGCGCCAGCAGCCAAAGCCCGCGCGGGGGGGAAGAGACCCAGTACTTC.

The genes are TRBV7-3 and TRBJ1-5, with a weak D call TRBD1 (5 bases). Germline CDR1 is SGHTA and CDR2 is FQGTGA. The CDR3 is 15 amino acids. Trimming removed 0 bases at V and 7 bases at J, with 13 bases between. The CDR3 here is CASSLTGDGAQPQHF. Written as DNA, the CDR3 is TGTGCCAGCAGCTTAACAGGGGACGGGGCGCAGCCCCAGCATTTT.

The V and J genes are TRBV2 and TRBJ2-3; 9 bases match TRBD1. CDR3 length equals 19 residues. Trimming removed 7 bases from V and 0 bases from J; junction bases left unmatched: 17. CDR1 and CDR2 (germline): SNHLY, FYNNEI. This CDR3 is CASKISGTGTAHSTDTQYF. CDR3 DNA sequence: TGTGCCAGCAAGATTTCCGGGACAGGGACGGCTCATAGCACAGATACGCAGTATTTT. Looking up the rest from reference TRBV2 and TRBJ2-3 gives the full variable domain: EPEVTQTPSHQVTQMGQEVILRCVPISNHLYFYWYRQILGQKVEFLVSFYNNEISEKSEIFDDQFSVERPDGSNFTLKIRSTKLEDSAMYFCASKISGTGTAHSTDTQYFGPGTRLTVL.

CDR3 bases: TGTGCCAGCAGTCGAGCCACTAGCGCCTACTCCTACAATGAGCAGTTCTTC. It codes for CASSRATSAYSYNEQFF. The rearrangement joins TRBV6-6 to TRBJ2-1, with 7 positions matching TRBD2. Germline V CDR1 and CDR2: MNHNY, SVGAGI (reference sequence). The ends lost 5 bases at V and 0 bases at J; junction bases unmatched: 10. The CDR3 runs to 17 residues.